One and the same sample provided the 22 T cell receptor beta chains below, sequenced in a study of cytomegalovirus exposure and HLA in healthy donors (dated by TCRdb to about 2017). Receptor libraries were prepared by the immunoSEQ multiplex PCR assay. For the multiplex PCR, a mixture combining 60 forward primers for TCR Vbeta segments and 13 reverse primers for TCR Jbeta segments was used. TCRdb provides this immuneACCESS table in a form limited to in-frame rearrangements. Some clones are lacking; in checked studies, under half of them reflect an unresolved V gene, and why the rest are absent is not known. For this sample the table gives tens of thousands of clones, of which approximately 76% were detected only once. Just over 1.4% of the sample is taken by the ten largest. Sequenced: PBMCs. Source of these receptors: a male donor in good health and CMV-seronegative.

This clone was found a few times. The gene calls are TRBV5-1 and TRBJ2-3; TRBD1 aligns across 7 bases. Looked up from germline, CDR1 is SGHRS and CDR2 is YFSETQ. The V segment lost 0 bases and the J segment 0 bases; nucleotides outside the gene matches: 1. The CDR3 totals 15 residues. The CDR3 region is CASSLGDSSTDTQYF. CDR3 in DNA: TGCGCCAGCAGCTTGGGGGACAGTAGCACAGATACGCAGTATTTT. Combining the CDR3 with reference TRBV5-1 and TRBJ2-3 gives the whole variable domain KAGVTQTPRYLIKTRGQQVTLSCSPISGHRSVSWYQQTPGQGLQFLFEYFSETQRNKGNFPGRFSGRQFSNSRSEMNVSTLELGDSALYLCASSLGDSSTDTQYFGPGTRLTVL.

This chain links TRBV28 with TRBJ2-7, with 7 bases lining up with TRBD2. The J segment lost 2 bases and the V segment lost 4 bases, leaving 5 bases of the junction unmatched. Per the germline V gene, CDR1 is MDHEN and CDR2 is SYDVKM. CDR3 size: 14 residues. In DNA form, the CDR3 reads TGTGCCAGCAGTTCGCTAGCGGAAACCTACGAGCAGTACTTC. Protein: CASSSLAETYEQYF.

CDR3 region: CASTIPGNQPQHF. In nucleotides, the CDR3 is TGTGCCAGTACCATCCCAGGCAATCAGCCCCAGCATTTT. V and J are TRBV19 and TRBJ1-5; D is unresolved. The CDR3 spans 13 residues. The germline V gene has CDR1 LNHDA and CDR2 SQIVND (reference sequence). Trimming removed 7 bases from V and 2 bases from J, with 9 bases in between.

CDR3 region: CASSVRGLYTF. The CDR3 coding sequence is TGTGCCAGCAGTGTTCGAGGACTGTACACCTTC. The chain carries TRBV25-1 and TRBJ1-2, with D unclear. CDR3 length: 11 amino acids. Deletions cut 4 bases from V and 11 bases from J, with 11 bases between. Germline V lookup: CDR1 MGHDK, CDR2 SYGVNS.

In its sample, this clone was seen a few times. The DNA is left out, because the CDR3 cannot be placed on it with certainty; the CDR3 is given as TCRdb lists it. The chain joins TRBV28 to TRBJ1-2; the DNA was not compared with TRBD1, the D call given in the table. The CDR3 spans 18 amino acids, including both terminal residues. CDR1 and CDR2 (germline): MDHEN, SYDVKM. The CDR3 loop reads CASSFGPGTAGRNYGYTF.

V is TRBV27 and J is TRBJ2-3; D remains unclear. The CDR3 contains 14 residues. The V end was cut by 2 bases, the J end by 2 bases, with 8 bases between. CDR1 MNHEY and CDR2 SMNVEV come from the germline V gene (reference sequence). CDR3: CASSLGWATDTQYF. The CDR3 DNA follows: TGTGCCAGCAGTTTAGGGTGGGCCACAGATACGCAGTATTTT.

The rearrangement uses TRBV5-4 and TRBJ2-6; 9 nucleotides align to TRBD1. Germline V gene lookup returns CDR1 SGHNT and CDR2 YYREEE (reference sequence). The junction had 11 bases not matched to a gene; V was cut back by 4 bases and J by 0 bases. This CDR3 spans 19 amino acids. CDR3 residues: CASSPDRGPLGSGANVLTF. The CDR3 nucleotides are TGTGCCAGCAGCCCGGACAGGGGCCCACTGGGCTCTGGGGCCAACGTCCTGACTTTC. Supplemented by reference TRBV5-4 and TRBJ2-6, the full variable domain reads ETGVTQSPTHLIKTRGQQVTLRCSSQSGHNTVSWYQQALGQGPQFIFQYYREEENGRGNFPPRFSGLQFPNYSSELNVNALELDDSALYLCASSPDRGPLGSGANVLTFGAGSRLTVL.

The CDR3 here is CASSLGDMDTEAFF. The DNA for the CDR3 is TGTGCCAGCAGCTTAGGGGACATGGACACTGAAGCTTTCTTT. V and J are TRBV28 and TRBJ1-1; TRBD1 is a possible D gene (6 bases). This CDR3 comprises 14 residues. The germline V and J ends were trimmed by 6 bases and 3 bases, with 14 bases remaining between them. Germline assignment: CDR1 MDHEN and CDR2 SYDVKM. The variable domain in full, with the rest retrieved from reference TRBV28 and TRBJ1-1, is DVKVTQSSRYLVKRTGEKVFLECVQDMDHENMFWYRQDPGLGLRLIYFSYDVKMKEKGDIPEGYSVSREKKERFSLILESASTNQTSMYLCASSLGDMDTEAFFGQGTRLTVV.

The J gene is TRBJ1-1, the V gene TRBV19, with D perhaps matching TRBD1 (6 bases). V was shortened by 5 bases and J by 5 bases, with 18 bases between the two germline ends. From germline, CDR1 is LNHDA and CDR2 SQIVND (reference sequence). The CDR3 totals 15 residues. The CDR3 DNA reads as TGTGCCAGTAGTTCTTACAGGGAAGATGGAACTGAAGCTTTCTTT. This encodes CASSSYREDGTEAFF.

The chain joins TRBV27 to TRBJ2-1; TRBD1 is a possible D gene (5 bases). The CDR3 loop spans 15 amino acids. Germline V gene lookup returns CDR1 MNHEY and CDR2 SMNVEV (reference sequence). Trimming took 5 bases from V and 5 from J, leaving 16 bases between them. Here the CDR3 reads CASSVDRILHNEQFF. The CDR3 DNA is TGTGCCAGCAGTGTCGACAGAATCCTTCACAATGAGCAGTTCTTC.

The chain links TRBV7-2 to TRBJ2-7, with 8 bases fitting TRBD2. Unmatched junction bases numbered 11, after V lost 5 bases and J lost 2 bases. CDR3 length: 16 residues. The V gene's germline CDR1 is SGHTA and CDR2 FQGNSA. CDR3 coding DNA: TGTGCCAGCAGCCGTTCTAGCGGGCGCATCCCCTACGAGCAGTACTTC. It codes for CASSRSSGRIPYEQYF.

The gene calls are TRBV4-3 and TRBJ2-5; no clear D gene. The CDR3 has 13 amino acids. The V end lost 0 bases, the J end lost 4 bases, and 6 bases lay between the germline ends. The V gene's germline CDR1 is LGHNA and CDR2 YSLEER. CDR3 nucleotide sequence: TGCGCCAGCAGCCAAGATTACGGAGAGACCCAGTACTTC. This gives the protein CASSQDYGETQYF.

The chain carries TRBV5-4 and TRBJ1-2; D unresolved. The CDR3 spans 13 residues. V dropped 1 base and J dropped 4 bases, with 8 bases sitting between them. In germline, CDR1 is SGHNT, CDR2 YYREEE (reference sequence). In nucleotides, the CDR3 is TGTGCCAGCAGCTTGCTTTCCGTCTATGGCTACACCTTC. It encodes CASSLLSVYGYTF.

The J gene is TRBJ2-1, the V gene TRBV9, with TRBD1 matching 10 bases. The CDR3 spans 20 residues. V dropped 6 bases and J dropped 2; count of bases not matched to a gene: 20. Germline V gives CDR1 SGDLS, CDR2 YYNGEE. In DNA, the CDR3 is TGTGCCAGCACCGGGGGACCGGGACAGGGGTCCAACCGCCCCTACAATGAGCAGTTCTTC. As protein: CASTGGPGQGSNRPYNEQFF.

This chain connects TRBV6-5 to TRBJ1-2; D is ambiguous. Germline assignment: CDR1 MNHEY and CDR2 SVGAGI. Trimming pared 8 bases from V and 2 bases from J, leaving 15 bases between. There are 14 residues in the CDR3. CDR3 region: CASASGISNYGYTF. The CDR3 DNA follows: TGTGCCAGCGCCTCAGGAATCAGCAACTATGGCTACACCTTC.

This CDR3 reads CASSLDAGSGNTIYF. The CDR3 DNA reads as TGTGCCAGCAGCTTAGACGCGGGCTCTGGAAACACCATATATTTT. V is TRBV7-6 and J is TRBJ1-3; D gene ambiguous. Germline V gene data show CDR1 as SGHVS and CDR2 as FNYEAQ. This CDR3 spans 15 amino acids. V was trimmed by 1 base and J by 0 bases, leaving 7 bases between them.

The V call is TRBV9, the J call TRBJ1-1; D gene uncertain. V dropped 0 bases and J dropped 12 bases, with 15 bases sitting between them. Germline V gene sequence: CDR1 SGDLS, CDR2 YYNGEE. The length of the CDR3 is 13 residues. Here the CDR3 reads CASSVAPGRGSFF. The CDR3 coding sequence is TGTGCCAGCAGCGTAGCGCCAGGTAGAGGGTCTTTCTTT. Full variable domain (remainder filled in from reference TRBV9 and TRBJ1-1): DSGVTQTPKHLITATGQRVTLRCSPRSGDLSVYWYQQSLDQGLQFLIQYYNGEERAKGNILERFSAQQFPDLHSELNLSSLELGDSALYFCASSVAPGRGSFFGQGTRLTVV.

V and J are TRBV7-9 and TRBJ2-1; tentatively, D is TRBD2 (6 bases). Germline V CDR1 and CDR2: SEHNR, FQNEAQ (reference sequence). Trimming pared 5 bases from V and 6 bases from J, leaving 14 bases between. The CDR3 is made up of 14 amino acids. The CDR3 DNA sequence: TGTGCCAGCAGCGCAACTAGCTTGGGCAATGAGCAGTTCTTC. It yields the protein CASSATSLGNEQFF.

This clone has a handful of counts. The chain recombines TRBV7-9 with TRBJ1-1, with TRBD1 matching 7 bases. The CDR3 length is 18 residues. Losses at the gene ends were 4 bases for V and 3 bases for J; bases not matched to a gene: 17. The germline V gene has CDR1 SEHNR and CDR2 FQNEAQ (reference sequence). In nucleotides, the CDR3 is TGTGCCAGCAGCTCAGCAAATACTCCGACAGGGAAGGACACTGAAGCTTTCTTT. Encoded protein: CASSSANTPTGKDTEAFF.

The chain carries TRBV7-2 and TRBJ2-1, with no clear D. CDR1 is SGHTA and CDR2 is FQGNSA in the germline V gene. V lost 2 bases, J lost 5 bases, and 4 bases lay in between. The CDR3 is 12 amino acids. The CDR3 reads CASSLRDNEQFF. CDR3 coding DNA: TGTGCCAGCAGCTTACGGGACAATGAGCAGTTCTTC.

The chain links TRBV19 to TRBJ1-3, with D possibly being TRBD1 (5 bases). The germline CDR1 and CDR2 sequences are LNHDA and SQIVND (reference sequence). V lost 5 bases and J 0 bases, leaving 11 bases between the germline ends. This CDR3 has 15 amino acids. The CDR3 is CASSAQVLSGNTIYF. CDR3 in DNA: TGTGCCAGTAGTGCACAGGTTCTCTCTGGAAACACCATATATTTT.

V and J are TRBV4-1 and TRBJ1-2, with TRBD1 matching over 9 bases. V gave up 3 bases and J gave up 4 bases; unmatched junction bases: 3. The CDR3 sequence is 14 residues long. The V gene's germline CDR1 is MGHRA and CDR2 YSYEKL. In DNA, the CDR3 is TGCGCCAGCAGCCACGAGACAGGGGGCTATGGCTACACCTTC. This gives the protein CASSHETGGYGYTF.